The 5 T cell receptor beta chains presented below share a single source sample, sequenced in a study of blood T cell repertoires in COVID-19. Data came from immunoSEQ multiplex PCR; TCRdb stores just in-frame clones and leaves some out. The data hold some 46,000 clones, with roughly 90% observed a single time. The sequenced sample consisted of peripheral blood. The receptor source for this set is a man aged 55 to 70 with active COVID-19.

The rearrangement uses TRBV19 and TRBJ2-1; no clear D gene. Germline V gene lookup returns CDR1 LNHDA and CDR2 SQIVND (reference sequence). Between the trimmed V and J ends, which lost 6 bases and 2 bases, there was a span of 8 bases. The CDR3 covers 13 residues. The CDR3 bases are TGTGCCAGTAGAAAAGCCACCTACAATGAGCAGTTCTTC. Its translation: CASRKATYNEQFF. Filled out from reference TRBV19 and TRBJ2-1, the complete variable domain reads DGGITQSPKYLFRKEGQNVTLSCEQNLNHDAMYWYRQDPGQGLRLIYYSQIVNDFQKGDIAEGYSVSREKKESFPLTVTSAQKNPTAFYLCASRKATYNEQFFGPGTRLTVL.

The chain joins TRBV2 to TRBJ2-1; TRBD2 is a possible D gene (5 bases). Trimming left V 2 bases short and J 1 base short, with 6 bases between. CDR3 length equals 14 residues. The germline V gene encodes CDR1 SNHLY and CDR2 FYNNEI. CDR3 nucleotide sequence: TGTGCCAGCAGTGAAAGAGGGTCCTACAATGAGCAGTTCTTC. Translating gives CASSERGSYNEQFF.

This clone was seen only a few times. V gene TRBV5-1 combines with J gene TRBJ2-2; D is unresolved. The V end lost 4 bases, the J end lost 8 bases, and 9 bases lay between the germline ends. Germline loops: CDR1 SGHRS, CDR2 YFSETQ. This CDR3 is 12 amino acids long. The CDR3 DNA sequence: TGCGCCAGCAGCCCGGTTCCGGGGGAGCTGTTTTTT. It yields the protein CASSPVPGELFF. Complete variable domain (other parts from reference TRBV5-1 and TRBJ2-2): KAGVTQTPRYLIKTRGQQVTLSCSPISGHRSVSWYQQTPGQGLQFLFEYFSETQRNKGNFPGRFSGRQFSNSRSEMNVSTLELGDSALYLCASSPVPGELFFGEGSRLTVL.

The CDR3 region has the DNA TGCGCCAGCAGCCAAACTGGGACAGGTATTGGCTCACCCCTCCACTTT. This encodes CASSQTGTGIGSPLHF. The chain carries TRBV4-3 and TRBJ1-6; TRBD1 matches at 8 bases. Germline V gene lookup returns CDR1 LGHNA and CDR2 YSLEER. V shed 2 bases, J shed 10 bases, and the junction held 10 bases outside the gene matches. This CDR3 has 16 residues.

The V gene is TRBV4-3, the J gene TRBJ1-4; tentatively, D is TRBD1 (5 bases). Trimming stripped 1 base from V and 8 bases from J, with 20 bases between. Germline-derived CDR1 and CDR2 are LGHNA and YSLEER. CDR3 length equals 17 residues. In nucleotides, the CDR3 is TGCGCCAGCAGCCAAGCCATGGGGGGGACCGGGGAGGAAAAACTGTTTTTT. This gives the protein CASSQAMGGTGEEKLFF.